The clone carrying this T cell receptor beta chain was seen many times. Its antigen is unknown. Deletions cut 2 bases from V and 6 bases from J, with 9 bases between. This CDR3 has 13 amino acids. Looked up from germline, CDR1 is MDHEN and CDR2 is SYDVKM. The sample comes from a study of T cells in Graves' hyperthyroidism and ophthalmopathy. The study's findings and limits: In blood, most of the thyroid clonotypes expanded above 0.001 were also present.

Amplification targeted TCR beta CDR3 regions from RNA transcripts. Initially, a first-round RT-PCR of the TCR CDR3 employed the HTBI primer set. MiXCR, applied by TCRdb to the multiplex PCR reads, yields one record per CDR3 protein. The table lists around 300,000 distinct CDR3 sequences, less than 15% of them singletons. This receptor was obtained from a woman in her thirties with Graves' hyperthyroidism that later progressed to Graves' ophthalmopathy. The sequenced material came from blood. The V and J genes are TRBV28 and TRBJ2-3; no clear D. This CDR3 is CASSLIIRDTQYF. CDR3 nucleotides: TGTGCCAGCAGTTTAATTATCCGGGATACGCAGTATTTT.